This TCR beta chain originates from a study of blood T cell repertoires in COVID-19. Whole-study context: The study drew acute and convalescent COVID-19 samples from the United States, Italy and Spain. T cells, B-cell-depleted T cells, or PBMCs supplied cDNA or gDNA.

This clone was observed a few times. During active infection, Seattle patients enrolled and were then monitored through disease. In the source study's methods: Estimates of nucleated cell counts were drawn from the amplification of reference gene primers. Some clones are missing from TCRdb's copy, which holds only in-frame ones; the method was immunoSEQ multiplex PCR. The D gene and trimming were derived from the DNA, and the V and J assignments and clone size from that table. The data hold around 470,000 clones, with roughly 87% observed a single time. This CDR3 comprises 16 residues. Germline V gene lookup returns CDR1 MNHEY and CDR2 SVGEGT. The junction had 12 bases not matched to a gene; V was cut back by 6 bases and J by 4 bases.

Sequenced sample: peripheral blood. This receptor was obtained from a man aged 18-30 years with COVID-19, enrolled during active disease. The chain uses TRBV6-2 or TRBV6-3 and TRBJ1-2, with TRBD1 matching 9 bases. The CDR3: CASSQYPGQGGYGYTF. DNA of the CDR3: TGTGCCAGCAGCCAGTACCCGGGACAGGGCGGCTATGGCTACACCTTC.